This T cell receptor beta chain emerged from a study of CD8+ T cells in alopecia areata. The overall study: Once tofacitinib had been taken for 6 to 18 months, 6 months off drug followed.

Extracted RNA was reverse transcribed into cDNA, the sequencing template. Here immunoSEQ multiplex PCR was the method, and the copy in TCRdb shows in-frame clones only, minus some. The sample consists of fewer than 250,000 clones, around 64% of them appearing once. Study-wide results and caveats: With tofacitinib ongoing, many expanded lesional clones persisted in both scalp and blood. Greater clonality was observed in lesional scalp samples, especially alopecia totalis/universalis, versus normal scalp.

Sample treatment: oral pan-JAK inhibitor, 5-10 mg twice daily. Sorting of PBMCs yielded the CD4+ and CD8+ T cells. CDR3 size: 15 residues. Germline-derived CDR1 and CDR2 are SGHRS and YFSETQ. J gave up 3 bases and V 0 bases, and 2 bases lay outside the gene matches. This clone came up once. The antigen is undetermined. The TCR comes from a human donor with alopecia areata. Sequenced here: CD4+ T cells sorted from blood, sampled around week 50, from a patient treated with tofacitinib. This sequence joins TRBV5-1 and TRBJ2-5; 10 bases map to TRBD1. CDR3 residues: CASSLAGTGEETQYF. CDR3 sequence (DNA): TGCGCCAGCAGCTTGGCCGGGACAGGGGAAGAGACCCAGTACTTC.